Shown below are 17 T cell receptor beta chains from a single sample sequenced in a study of T cell responses to AZD1222 COVID-19 vaccine (dated by TCRdb to the early 2020s). The time point label of this sample denotes: about 28 days (+/-7) after the second vaccine dose. The library was prepared using the immunoSEQ multiplex PCR assay. The table was pulled from immuneACCESS by TCRdb, which kept in-frame rearrangements only. Such tables lose some clones; where checked, under half of the loss comes from unresolved V genes, and the rest has no known cause. Present in this sample are around 150,000 clones, 90% of which were seen just once. The ten largest make up about 5.9% of the sample. The sample consisted of peripheral blood, taken 28 days after the second AZD1222 dose. These receptors were taken from an adult who received the AZD1222 COVID-19 vaccine.

The rearrangement uses TRBV9 and TRBJ2-2; D is unclear. Deletions cut 7 bases from V and 6 bases from J, with 10 bases between. The CDR3 spans 12 residues. CDR1 is SGDLS and CDR2 is YYNGEE in the germline V gene. The chain's CDR3 is CASGTTAGELFF. In DNA form, the CDR3 reads TGTGCCAGCGGAACCACCGCCGGGGAGCTGTTTTTT.

V is TRBV7-2 and J is TRBJ2-3; 7 bases are shared with TRBD1. The trim removed 1 base at V and 3 bases at J, leaving 7 bases unmatched. The length of the CDR3 is 16 residues. Germline V gene lookup returns CDR1 SGHTA and CDR2 FQGNSA. The chain's CDR3 is CASSLVGTAPTDTQYF. In DNA, the CDR3 is TGTGCCAGCAGCTTAGTAGGGACAGCGCCAACAGATACGCAGTATTTT.

The chain combines TRBV18 with TRBJ1-4; a weak D match, TRBD1 (5 bases). Trimming stripped 4 bases from V and 8 bases from J, with 11 bases between. CDR3 length: 13 amino acids. Germline V gives CDR1 KGHSH, CDR2 LQKENI. The CDR3 DNA sequence: TGTGCCAGCTCACGGACAACAGTAGAAAAACTGTTTTTT. It translates to CASSRTTVEKLFF.

The rearrangement links TRBV4-3 to TRBJ1-1; D perhaps matches TRBD1 (5 bases). This CDR3 region has 14 residues. Germline V lookup: CDR1 LGHNA, CDR2 YSLEER. V was shortened by 1 base and J by 5 bases, with 11 bases between the two germline ends. In DNA, the CDR3 is TGCGCCAGCAGCCAAGCCTATGGGGGGACTGAAGCTTTCTTT. This gives the protein CASSQAYGGTEAFF.

V gene TRBV7-2 combines with J gene TRBJ1-2, with a weak D call TRBD1 (6 bases). The germline CDR1 and CDR2 sequences are SGHTA and FQGNSA. The CDR3 has 14 residues. Trimming removed 5 bases at V and 8 bases at J, with 18 bases between. The CDR3 is CASSPAVGGHGYTF. Here the CDR3 DNA reads TGTGCCAGCAGCCCCGCGGTCGGGGGGCACGGCTACACCTTC.

The chain links TRBV7-9 to TRBJ2-7; a weak D match, TRBD2 (6 bases). The CDR3 has 15 amino acids. The V gene's germline CDR1 is SEHNR and CDR2 FQNEAQ (reference sequence). Trimming took off 4 bases at V and 4 bases at J, with 17 bases between the two ends. The CDR3: CASSSDPGTVYEQYF. The CDR3 DNA reads TGTGCCAGCAGCTCAGACCCCGGGACTGTTTACGAGCAGTACTTC.

The CDR3 is CASSLTGSLSYEQYF. As DNA, the CDR3 is TGTGCCAGCAGTCTGACAGGGAGTCTCTCCTACGAGCAGTACTTC. The gene calls are TRBV6-4 and TRBJ2-7, with TRBD1 identical over 7 bases. CDR1 is MRHNA and CDR2 is SNTAGT in the germline V gene. V shed 5 bases and J 0 bases; nucleotides not matched to a gene: 7. The CDR3 spans 15 residues.

The chain has TRBV7-9 and TRBJ2-1; no clear D gene. This CDR3 region has 14 residues. CDR1 and CDR2 (germline): SEHNR, FQNEAQ (reference sequence). Trimming took 5 bases from V and 6 from J, leaving 14 bases between them. The CDR3 reads CASSPQPSRNEQFF. CDR3 coding DNA: TGTGCCAGCAGCCCGCAGCCGAGTCGCAATGAGCAGTTCTTC.

The V call is TRBV7-8, the J call TRBJ2-5; TRBD2 might be the D (5 bases). From germline, CDR1 is SGHVS and CDR2 FQNEAQ. Trimming took off 5 bases at V and 4 bases at J, with 14 bases between the two ends. The CDR3 is 14 amino acids. CDR3 DNA: TGTGCCAGCAGCCCCCACGGAGGAGTAGAGACCCAGTACTTC. Its translation: CASSPHGGVETQYF.

The chain joins TRBV11-1 to TRBJ2-7; possibly TRBD1 or TRBD2 for D (6 bases each). CDR1 and CDR2 from the germline V gene are SGHAT and FQDESV (reference sequence). Deletions cut 1 base from V and 6 bases from J, with 13 bases between. The CDR3 contains 14 residues. CDR3: CASSLGGALIEQYF. CDR3 nucleotides: TGTGCCAGCAGCTTAGGGGGGGCCTTGATCGAGCAGTACTTC.

V usage is TRBV5-1 and J usage is TRBJ2-1; the match to TRBD2 covers 12 bases. The CDR3 sequence is 14 residues long. With 1 base clipped from V and 9 bases from J, the junction kept 2 bases outside the gene matches. Per the germline V gene, CDR1 is SGHRS and CDR2 is YFSETQ. In DNA, the CDR3 is TGCGCCAGCAGCTTGCCGGGACTAGCGGGTGAGCAGTTCTTC. Its translation is CASSLPGLAGEQFF.

V is TRBV28 and J is TRBJ2-7; 7 bases are a match to TRBD1. Germline CDR1 is MDHEN and CDR2 is SYDVKM. The CDR3 is 14 amino acids. Germline trimming cut 8 bases from V and 3 bases from J; bases unmatched to any gene: 10. In nucleotides, the CDR3 is TGTGCCAGCGGTCCGGGACAGAGCTTCTACGAGCAGTACTTC. Its translation: CASGPGQSFYEQYF.

This clone was picked up a small number of times. The chain has TRBV20-1 and TRBJ2-2; 7 positions match TRBD2. The germline V gene encodes CDR1 DFQATT and CDR2 SNEGSKA (reference sequence). The ends lost 3 bases at V and 0 bases at J; junction bases unmatched: 4. This CDR3 is built from 15 residues. CDR3: CSASTSVSNTGELFF. The CDR3 DNA reads as TGCAGTGCTAGTACTAGCGTATCGAACACCGGGGAGCTGTTTTTT.

This clone has just one count. This rearrangement joins TRBV6-5 to TRBJ2-7; D uncertain. Germline V gene data show CDR1 as MNHEY and CDR2 as SVGAGI. The germline V and J ends were trimmed by 10 bases and 0 bases, with 19 bases remaining between them. The CDR3 extends over 15 amino acids. CDR3 nucleotides: TGTGCCACCAGGTCGATTCGAGACGGCTCCTACGAGCAGTACTTC. Translated: CATRSIRDGSYEQYF.

The rearrangement uses TRBV7-2 and TRBJ1-1; no reliable D call. Per the germline V gene, CDR1 is SGHTA and CDR2 is FQGNSA. V lost 0 bases and J 0 bases, leaving 8 bases between the germline ends. This CDR3 comprises 15 residues. In DNA form, the CDR3 reads TGTGCCAGCAGCTTAGCCCCCGGGCTGAACACTGAAGCTTTCTTT. Amino acid sequence: CASSLAPGLNTEAFF.

The rearrangement joins TRBV9 to TRBJ2-7; D is undetermined. The V and J ends lost 0 bases and 4 bases respectively, with 14 bases between them. This CDR3 region has 15 residues. CDR1 is SGDLS, CDR2 YYNGEE, per germline. The CDR3 DNA reads TGTGCCAGCAGCGTAGATTCAGGCACTGAGTACGAGCAGTACTTC. Translating it yields CASSVDSGTEYEQYF.

The chain is built from TRBV5-6 and TRBJ2-3, with D possibly matching TRBD1 (5 bases). The V end was cut by 5 bases, the J end by 0 bases, with 19 bases between. Looked up from germline, CDR1 is SGHDT and CDR2 is YYEEEE. This CDR3 has 17 residues. CDR3: CASRLTGEIPSTDTQYF. CDR3 nucleotide sequence: TGTGCCAGCAGATTAACAGGTGAAATACCTAGCACAGATACGCAGTATTTT.